These T cell receptor beta chains were read from a single sample in a study of T cells expressing NK-cell markers. Reanalyzing the 5' RACE reads, TCRdb keeps one entry per CDR3 protein, without DNA. The sample shows approximately 460,000 distinct CDR3 sequences, and 6% to 9.5% sits with its ten largest clones. The source material was blood T cells: a sorted CD56 or NKG2C T cell subset, CD4+ or CD8+ T cells, or bulk PBMC T cells (not recorded which). The receptors originated from a woman between 18 and 70 years old in good health. The CDR3 runs from the conserved cysteine through the conserved F or W.

CDR3aa,j_gene,v_gene
CSVDLGEGDEQYF,TRBJ2-7,TRBV29-1
CASSLGGKGNTEAFF,TRBJ1-1,TRBV12-3/TRBV12-4
CASTLGRIYEQYF,TRBJ2-7,TRBV12-3/TRBV12-4
CASSLSALAGLSSYNEQFF,TRBJ2-1,TRBV12-3/TRBV12-4
CSATTGDYNEQFF,TRBJ2-1,TRBV20-1
CSARTAYSNQPQHF,TRBJ1-5,TRBV20-1
CASSFQPREQDTQYF,TRBJ2-3,TRBV5-1
CSAETEYQETQYF,TRBJ2-5,TRBV20-1
CSARDTLAGGLIF,TRBJ2-3,TRBV20-1
CASSQESGYNQPQHF,TRBJ1-5,TRBV4-2
CASSNDRGGSEAFF,TRBJ1-1,TRBV5-1
CASSQDSPLAGGYGTQYF,TRBJ2-3,TRBV4-2
CASSSEAATNEKLFF,TRBJ1-4,TRBV5-1
CASSLGSSGYTDTQYF,TRBJ2-3,TRBV5-1
CASSHSLAENSYEQYF,TRBJ2-7,TRBV9
CASSLSGGPNPYF,TRBJ2-3,TRBV27
CATSRVGAGGFSQPQHF,TRBJ1-5,TRBV15
CASSFRGDYGYTF,TRBJ1-2,TRBV12-3/TRBV12-4
CASSYSSLGSTTNYGYTF,TRBJ1-2,TRBV6-5
CASSGTGNTGELFF,TRBJ2-2,TRBV10-1
CASSLGTSGSGQYF,TRBJ2-7,TRBV3-1
CSARERRGAISGNTIYF,TRBJ1-3,TRBV20-1
CASRPSPGGYEQFF,TRBJ2-1,TRBV12-3/TRBV12-4
CASSSIRAGAGNTIYF,TRBJ1-3,TRBV11-2
CASSPPGLTSTDTQYF,TRBJ2-3,TRBV9
CASSEDPVSAEAFF,TRBJ1-1,TRBV25-1
CASGAGGDTQYF,TRBJ2-3,TRBV9
CSARGGLAGEEQYF,TRBJ2-7,TRBV20-1